The rows below give T cell receptor beta chains drawn from one sample of a study of blood T cell repertoires in COVID-19. Data came from immunoSEQ multiplex PCR; TCRdb stores just in-frame clones and leaves some out. The sample lists 90,000 to 150,000 clones, around 88% occurring once. Material: peripheral blood. These receptors all come from a woman aged 45-65 years with active or convalescent COVID-19. Each CDR3 is given with its conserved first and last residue. Clone size is not always given. Where it is, it says once, few, many or a class for expanded clones.

V | size | CDR3
TRBV4-2 | . | CASSQDKMGQGSDTQYF
TRBV5-1 | . | CASSLRGYEQYF
TRBV9 | . | CASGIREIYNEQFF
TRBV7-2 | . | CASSGRVFYEQYF
TRBV4-1 | . | CASSQGTSGVETQYF
TRBV7-9 | . | CASSMGLAGGLPSTDTQYF
TRBV6-2/TRBV6-3 | few | CASSPASGTANTEAFF
TRBV7-2 | . | CASSLVGLLNGEKLFF
TRBV7-8 | . | CASSLAGSVAETQYF
TRBV9 | . | CASSVTDGRVGGTQYF
TRBV28 | . | CASSSGGGGYTF
TRBV6-5 | . | CASKIGREGPYEQYF
TRBV5-5 | . | CASSVTGGYSGANVLTF
TRBV5-4 | . | CASSPKRAAYEQYF
TRBV19 | . | CASRDSWGSGNTIYF
TRBV9 | . | CASSVHAGEINSPLHF
TRBV28 | once | CASRMGGAHEQYF
TRBV7-2 | . | CATARGGTYNSPLHF
TRBV10-3 | . | CAISGRGGNKQYF
TRBV24-1 | . | CATSDPGYSETQYF
TRBV18 | . | CASSPYRLAGEETQYF
TRBV5-4 | few | CASSLNRRSDTQYF
TRBV6-5 | . | CASSSGLAGETQYF
TRBV10-3 | . | CAIREGAGGAYNEQFF
TRBV5-1 | . | CASSLAHGGPVGEQFF
TRBV7-8 | . | CASSLGDRGRRGSYNEQFF
TRBV20-1 | . | CSVVGYTF
TRBV10-3 | . | CAISARGQDEAFF
TRBV6-5 | . | CASSYSTFGTAYGYTF
TRBV7-2 | . | CASSLATSVDYNEQFF
TRBV24-1 | . | CATSPAGGPSYNEQFF
TRBV2 | . | CASSERLGHLRETQYF